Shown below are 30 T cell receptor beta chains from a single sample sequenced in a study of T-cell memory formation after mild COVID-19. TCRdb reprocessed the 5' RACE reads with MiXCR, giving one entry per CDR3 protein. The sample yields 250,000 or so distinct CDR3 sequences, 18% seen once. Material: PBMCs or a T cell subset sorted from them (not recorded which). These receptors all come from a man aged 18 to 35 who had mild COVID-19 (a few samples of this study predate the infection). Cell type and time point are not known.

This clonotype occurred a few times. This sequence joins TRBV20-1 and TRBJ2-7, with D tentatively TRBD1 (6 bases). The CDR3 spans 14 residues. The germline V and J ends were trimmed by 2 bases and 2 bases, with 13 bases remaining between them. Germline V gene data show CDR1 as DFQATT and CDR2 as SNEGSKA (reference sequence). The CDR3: CSARRKGGTYEQYV. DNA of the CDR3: TGCAGTGCTAGAAGGAAAGGGGGAACCTACGAGCAGTACGTC.

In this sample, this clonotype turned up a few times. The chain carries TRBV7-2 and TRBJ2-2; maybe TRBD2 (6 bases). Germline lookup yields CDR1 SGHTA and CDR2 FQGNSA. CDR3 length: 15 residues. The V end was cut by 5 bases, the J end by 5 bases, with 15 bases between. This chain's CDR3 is CASSSSYGGTGELFF. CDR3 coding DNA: TGTGCCAGCAGCAGTTCGTATGGGGGGACCGGGGAGCTGTTTTTT.

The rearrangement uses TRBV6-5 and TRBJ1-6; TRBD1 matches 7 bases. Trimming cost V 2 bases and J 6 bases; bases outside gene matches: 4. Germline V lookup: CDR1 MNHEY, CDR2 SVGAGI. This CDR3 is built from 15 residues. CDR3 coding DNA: TGTGCCAGCAGTTACGGCGGGACAGTTAATTCACCCCTCCACTTT. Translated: CASSYGGTVNSPLHF.

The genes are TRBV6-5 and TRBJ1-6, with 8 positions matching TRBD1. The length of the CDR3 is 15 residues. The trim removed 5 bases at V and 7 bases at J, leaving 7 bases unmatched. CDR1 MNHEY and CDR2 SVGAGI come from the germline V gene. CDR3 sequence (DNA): TGTGCCAGCAGTGGGGGGACAGGAGGCAATTCACCCCTCCACTTT. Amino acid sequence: CASSGGTGGNSPLHF.

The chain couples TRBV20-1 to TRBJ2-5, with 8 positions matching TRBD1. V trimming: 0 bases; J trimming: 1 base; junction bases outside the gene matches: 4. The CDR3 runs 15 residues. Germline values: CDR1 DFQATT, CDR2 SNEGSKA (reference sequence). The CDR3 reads CSAREDRAAQETQYF. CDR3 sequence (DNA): TGCAGTGCTAGAGAGGACAGGGCGGCCCAAGAGACCCAGTACTTC.

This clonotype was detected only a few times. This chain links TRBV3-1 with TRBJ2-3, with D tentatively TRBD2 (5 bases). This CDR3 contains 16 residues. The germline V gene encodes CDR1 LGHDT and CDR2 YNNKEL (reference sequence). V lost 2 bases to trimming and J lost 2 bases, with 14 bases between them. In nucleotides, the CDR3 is TGTGCCAGCAGCCAAAATAGCCTAGCCCTCACAGATACGCAGTATTTT. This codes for CASSQNSLALTDTQYF.

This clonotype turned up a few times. The CDR3 reads CASSQTLGLAGRNEQFF. Here the CDR3 DNA reads TGTGCCAGCAGTCAAACCCTGGGACTAGCGGGGAGGAATGAGCAGTTCTTC. V gene TRBV12-3 or TRBV12-4 combines with J gene TRBJ2-1; 13 positions match TRBD2. V was pared by 5 bases and J by 7 bases, with 11 bases of the junction left unmatched. This CDR3 is built from 17 residues.

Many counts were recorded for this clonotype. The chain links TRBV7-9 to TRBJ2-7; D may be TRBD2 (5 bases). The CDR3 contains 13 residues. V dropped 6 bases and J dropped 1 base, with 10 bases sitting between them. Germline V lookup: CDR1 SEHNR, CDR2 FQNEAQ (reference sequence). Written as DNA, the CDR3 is TGTGCCAGCAGTCCAGCGGTGTCCTACGAGCAGTACGTC. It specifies CASSPAVSYEQYV.

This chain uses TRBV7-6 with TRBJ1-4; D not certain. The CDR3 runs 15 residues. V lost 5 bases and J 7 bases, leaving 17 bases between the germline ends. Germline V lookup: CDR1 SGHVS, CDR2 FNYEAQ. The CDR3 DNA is TGTGCCAGCAGCCCCAGGACCGCTTCGGGTGAAAAACTGTTTTTT. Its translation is CASSPRTASGEKLFF.

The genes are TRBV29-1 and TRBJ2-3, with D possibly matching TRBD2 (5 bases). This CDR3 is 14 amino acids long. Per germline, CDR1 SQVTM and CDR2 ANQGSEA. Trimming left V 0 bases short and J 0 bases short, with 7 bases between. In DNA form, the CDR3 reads TGCAGCGTTGAAGACCGGACTAGCACAGATACGCAGTATTTT. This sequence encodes CSVEDRTSTDTQYF.

The DNA of the CDR3 is TGTGCCAGCAGCCCTGGGACCATTCCAACTAATGAAAAACTGTTTTTT. Translating it yields CASSPGTIPTNEKLFF. V and J are TRBV11-2 and TRBJ1-4; possibly TRBD1 for D (5 bases). Deletions cut 5 bases from V and 0 bases from J, with 13 bases between. Germline CDR1 and CDR2: SGHAT and FQNNGV. The CDR3 length is 16 residues.

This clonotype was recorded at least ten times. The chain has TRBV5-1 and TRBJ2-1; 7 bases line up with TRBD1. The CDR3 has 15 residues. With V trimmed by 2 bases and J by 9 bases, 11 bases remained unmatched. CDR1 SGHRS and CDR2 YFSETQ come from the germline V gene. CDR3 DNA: TGCGCCAGCAGCTTTTTAACAGGGGATGGAGCTGAGCAGTTCTTC. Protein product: CASSFLTGDGAEQFF.

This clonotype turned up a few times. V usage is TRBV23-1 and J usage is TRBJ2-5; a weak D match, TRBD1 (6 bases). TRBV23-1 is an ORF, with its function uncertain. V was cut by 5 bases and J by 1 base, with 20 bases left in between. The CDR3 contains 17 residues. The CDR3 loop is CASSYKHNGQPQETQYF. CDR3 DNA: TGCGCCAGCAGTTACAAACACAACGGACAGCCCCAAGAGACCCAGTACTTC.

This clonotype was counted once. CDR3 in amino acids: CASSLPSGGQTDTQYF. DNA of the CDR3: TGCGCCAGCAGCTTACCTAGCGGGGGGCAAACAGATACGCAGTATTTT. The V call is TRBV5-1, the J call TRBJ2-3; 11 nucleotides agree with TRBD2. The J segment lost 3 bases and the V segment lost 2 bases, leaving 5 bases of the junction unmatched. The CDR3 sequence is 16 residues long. Per germline, CDR1 SGHRS and CDR2 YFSETQ.

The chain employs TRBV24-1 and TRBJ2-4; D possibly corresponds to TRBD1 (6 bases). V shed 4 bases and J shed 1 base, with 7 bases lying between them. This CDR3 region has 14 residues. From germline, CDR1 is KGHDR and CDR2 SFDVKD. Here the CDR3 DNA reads TGTGCCACCAGTGACAGGGGCGCCAAAAACATTCAGTACTTC. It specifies CATSDRGAKNIQYF.

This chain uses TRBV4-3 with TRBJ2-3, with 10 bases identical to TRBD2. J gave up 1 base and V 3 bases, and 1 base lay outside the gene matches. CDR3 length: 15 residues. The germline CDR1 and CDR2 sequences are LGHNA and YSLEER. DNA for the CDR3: TGCGCCAGCAGCCATAGCGGGGGGCGCACAGATACGCAGTATTTT. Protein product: CASSHSGGRTDTQYF.

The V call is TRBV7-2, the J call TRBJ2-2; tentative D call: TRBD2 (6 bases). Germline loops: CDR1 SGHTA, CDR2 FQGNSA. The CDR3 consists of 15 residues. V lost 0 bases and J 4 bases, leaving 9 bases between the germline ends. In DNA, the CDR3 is TGTGCCAGCAGCTTAGCTATCGGGGGCACCGGGGAGCTGTTTTTT. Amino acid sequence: CASSLAIGGTGELFF. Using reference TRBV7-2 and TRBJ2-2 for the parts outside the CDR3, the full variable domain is GAGVSQSPSNKVTEKGKDVELRCDPISGHTALYWYRQSLGQGLEFLIYFQGNSAPDKSGLPSDRFSAERTGGSVSTLTIQRTQQEDSAVYLCASSLAIGGTGELFFGEGSRLTVL.

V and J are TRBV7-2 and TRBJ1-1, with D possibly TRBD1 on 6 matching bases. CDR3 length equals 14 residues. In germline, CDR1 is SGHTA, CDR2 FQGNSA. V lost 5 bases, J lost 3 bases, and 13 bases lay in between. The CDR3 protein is CASSPAGAHTEAFF. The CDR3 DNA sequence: TGTGCCAGCAGCCCGGCGGGGGCGCACACTGAAGCTTTCTTT.

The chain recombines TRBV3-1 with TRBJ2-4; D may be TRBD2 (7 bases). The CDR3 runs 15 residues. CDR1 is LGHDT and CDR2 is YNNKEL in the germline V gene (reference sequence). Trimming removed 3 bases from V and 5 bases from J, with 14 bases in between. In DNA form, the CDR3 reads TGTGCCAGCAGCCACCACGGGGGGCTCGAAAACATTCAGTACTTC. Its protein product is CASSHHGGLENIQYF.

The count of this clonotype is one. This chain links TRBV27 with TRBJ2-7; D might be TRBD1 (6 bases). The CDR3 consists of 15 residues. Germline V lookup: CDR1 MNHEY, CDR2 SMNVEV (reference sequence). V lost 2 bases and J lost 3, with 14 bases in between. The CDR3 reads CASSLTGSPSYEQYF. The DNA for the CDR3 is TGTGCCAGCAGTTTAACAGGGTCCCCTAGCTACGAGCAGTACTTC.

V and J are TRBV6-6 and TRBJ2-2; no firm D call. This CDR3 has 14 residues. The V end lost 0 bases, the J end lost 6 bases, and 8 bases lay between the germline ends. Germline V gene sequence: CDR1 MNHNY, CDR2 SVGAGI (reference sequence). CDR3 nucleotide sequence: TGTGCCAGCAGTTACTCTCGGTTGGCCGGGGAGCTGTTTTTT. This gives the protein CASSYSRLAGELFF.

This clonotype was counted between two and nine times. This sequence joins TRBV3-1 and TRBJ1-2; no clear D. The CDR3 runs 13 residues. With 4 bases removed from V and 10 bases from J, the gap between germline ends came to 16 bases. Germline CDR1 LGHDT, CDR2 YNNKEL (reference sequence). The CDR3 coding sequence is TGTGCCAGCAGCCCCGACGTGTTTCTCGACTACACCTTC. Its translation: CASSPDVFLDYTF.

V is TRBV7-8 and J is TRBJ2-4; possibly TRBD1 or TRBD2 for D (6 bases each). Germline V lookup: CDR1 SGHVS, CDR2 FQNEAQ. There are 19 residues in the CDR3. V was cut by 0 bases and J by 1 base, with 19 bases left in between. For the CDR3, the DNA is TGTGCCAGCAGCTTAGCAGTGGGGGGCCCTCTGCCCGCCAAAAACATTCAGTACTTC. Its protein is CASSLAVGGPLPAKNIQYF.

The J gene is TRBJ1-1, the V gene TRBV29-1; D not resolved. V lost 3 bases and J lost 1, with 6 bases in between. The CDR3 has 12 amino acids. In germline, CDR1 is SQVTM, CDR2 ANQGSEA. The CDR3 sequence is CSVDHRNTEAFF. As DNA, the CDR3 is TGCAGCGTTGATCACAGGAACACTGAAGCTTTCTTT.

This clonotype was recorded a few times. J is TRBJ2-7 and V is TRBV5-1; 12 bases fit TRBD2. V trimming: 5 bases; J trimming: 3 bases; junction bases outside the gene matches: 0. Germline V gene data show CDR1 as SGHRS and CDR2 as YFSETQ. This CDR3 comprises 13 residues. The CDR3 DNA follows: TGCGCCAGCAGGGGACTAGCGGGCTACGAGCAGTACTTC. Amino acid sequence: CASRGLAGYEQYF.

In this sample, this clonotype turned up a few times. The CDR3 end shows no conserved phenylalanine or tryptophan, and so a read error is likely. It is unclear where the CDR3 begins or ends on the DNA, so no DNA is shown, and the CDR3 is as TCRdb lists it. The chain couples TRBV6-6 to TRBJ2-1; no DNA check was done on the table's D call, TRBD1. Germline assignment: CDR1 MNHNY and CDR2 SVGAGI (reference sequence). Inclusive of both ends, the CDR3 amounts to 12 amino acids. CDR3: CASSYSMGQGQT.

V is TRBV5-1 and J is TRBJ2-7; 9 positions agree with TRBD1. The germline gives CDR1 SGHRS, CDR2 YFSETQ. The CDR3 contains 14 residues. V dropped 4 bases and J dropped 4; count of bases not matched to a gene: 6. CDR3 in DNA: TGCGCCAGCAGCACCCGACAGGGGGTGTACGAGCAGTACTTC. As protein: CASSTRQGVYEQYF.

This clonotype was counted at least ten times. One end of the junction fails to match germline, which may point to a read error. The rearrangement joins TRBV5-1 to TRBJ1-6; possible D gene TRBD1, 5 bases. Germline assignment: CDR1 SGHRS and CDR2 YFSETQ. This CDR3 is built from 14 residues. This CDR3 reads CASSPGTANSPLHF. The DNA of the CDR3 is TGTGCCAGCAGCCCCGGGACGGCAAATTCACCCCTCCACTTT.

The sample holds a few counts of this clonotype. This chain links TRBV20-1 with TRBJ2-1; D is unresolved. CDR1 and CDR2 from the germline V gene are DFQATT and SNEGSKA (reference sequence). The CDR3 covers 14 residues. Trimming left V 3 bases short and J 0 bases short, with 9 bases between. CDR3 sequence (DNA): TGCAGTGCTAGTGAGATGAGCTCCTACAATGAGCAGTTCTTC. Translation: CSASEMSSYNEQFF.

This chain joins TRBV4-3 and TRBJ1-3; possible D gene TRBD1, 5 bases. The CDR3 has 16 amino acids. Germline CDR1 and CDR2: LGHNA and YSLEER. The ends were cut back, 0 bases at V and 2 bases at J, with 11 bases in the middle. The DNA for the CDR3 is TGCGCCAGCAGCCAAGAGTCAGGGACCGCTGGAAACACCATATATTTT. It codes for CASSQESGTAGNTIYF.